The following is a T cell receptor (beta chain) sequence with its context. This clone was picked up a small number of times. The target of this receptor is not known. Qualities for individual bases were not recorded, and no much larger clone is one base off. The junction shows trimming of 4 bases on V and 1 base on J, plus 17 bases between the germline ends. The CDR3 contains 17 residues, cysteine and phenylalanine counted. Kept here is only the CDR3 DNA, which spans 51 bases and is read in frame from base 1. CDR1 and CDR2 were assigned from the germline V gene as LGHNA and YSLEER. The sample comes from a study of beta chain features in type 1 diabetes (dated by TCRdb to 2017 to 2018). A note on the overall study: Mean age, gender distribution, total cell number and subset yield did not differ between patients and healthy donors. Across all samples, about 110 million sorted cells were examined, and cell number per subset correlated strongly with RNA yield. In the study, recently diagnosed type 1 diabetes patients and matched healthy donors were compared on the TCRB repertoires of their sorted circulating CD4+ T cell subsets. Regulatory and stem cell-like memory subsets were obtained from only 8 patients and about eight healthy donors, while naive and central memory subsets were obtained from all 30 or so donors. On the study overall, not on this receptor specifically: PCR might favor shorter templates, but patient and control samples were amplified and corrected together, so any skew would affect both groups equally. Because small numbers of individuals were included in the HLA sub-analyses, any influence of HLA type on TCRB rearrangement was left unresolved. A moderate but significant shortening of TCRB CDR3 length was observed in type 1 diabetes patients in all four CD4+ subsets. Because cDNA rather than genomic DNA was sequenced, highly expressing activated cells could have been over-represented, although no difference in activation and CD3 levels was found between groups. Naive, central memory and regulatory TCRB repertoires appeared to be more similar among patients than among healthy donors. At VDJ recombination sites, patients with type 1 diabetes made fewer insertions and deleted more nucleotides, a pattern implying thymic rearrangement abnormalities.

The High Capacity cDNA Reverse Transcription Kit was used to reverse transcribe all of the isolated RNA, meaning that expressed TCRB transcripts were what got sequenced. Deep immunoSEQ sequencing was performed on naive, central memory and regulatory T cell samples, with an average of about 3.6 million total reads per sample. After sorted cells were lysed in RLT buffer, RNA was extracted with DNase-treated RNeasy Micro or Mini kits, with the choice depending on cell number. To prevent cross-contamination, every cell subset was processed on its own, while patient and healthy donor samples were processed together. The immunoSEQ multiplex PCR was used to amplify TCRB sequences from cDNA, generating 87-bp fragments that spanned the CDR3 region. Sequencing of the amplicons was done on the Illumina HiSeq platform. As for how the authors treated the data: PCR bias was corrected computationally using synthetic template baselines, and reads within Hamming distance 2 were collapsed, with unmergeable singletons discarded. By aligning reads against IMGT, V, D and J genes, CDR3 length, and insertions or deletions at six rearrangement sites were assigned. Clonotype counts were normalized to sorted cell number within each subset before computing true diversity and Gini coefficients with the tcR R package. Repertoire sharing was quantified using the overlap coefficient calculated on TCRB nucleotide sequences. TCRdb limited this immuneACCESS table to in-frame rearrangements with V and J called. A share of clones is missing; checked studies link under half to unresolved V genes, and the rest is unexplained. Clonal size and the V and J genes are those of that table, whereas D and trimming came from the DNA. The sample has about 290,000 clones on record, under 8.5% of them singletons. Of the sample, more than 1% falls within the top ten clones.

Each donor gave one peripheral blood draw, averaging approximately 120 mL, which was collected into heparinised tubes. Naive, central memory, regulatory and stem cell-like memory CD4+ T cells were sorted on a BD FACSAria II using a panel including CD45RO, CCR7, CD25, CD127, CD95 and CD27. Every sorted population had a purity above 95%. PBMCs were isolated immediately by Lymphoprep density gradient centrifugation and stained directly without culture. So that batch effects would be minimized, each experiment stained and sorted samples in pairs, pairing one healthy donor with one patient. Sequenced material: central memory CD4+ T cells from blood. The source of this sequence is a woman younger than 35 in good health. Recombination joined TRBV4-3 with TRBJ2-1; no confident D gene assignment can be made. The CDR3 protein sequence reads: CASSPNPGSSSYNEQFF. The base sequence is TGCGCCAGCAGCCCCAACCCCGGAAGTAGTTCCTACAATGAGCAGTTCTTC.